The 12 T cell receptor beta chains in this list originate from one sample, sequenced in a study of CD8 T cells in Susac syndrome. An input of about 0.5 to 1 ug of RNA was subjected to reverse transcription using random hexamers. MiXCR was run by TCRdb on the immunoSEQ multiplex PCR reads, yielding one entry per CDR3 protein. The sample comprises approximately 74,000 distinct CDR3 sequences, about 93% of which are singletons, and about 0.52% rests with the top ten. Sequenced: CD4+ T cells from PBMCs. These receptors originate from a human donor with Susac syndrome.

The rearrangement joins TRBV5-1 to TRBJ2-5; D gene unclear. This CDR3 has 13 amino acids. Trimming stripped 0 bases from V and 4 bases from J, with 7 bases between. Germline V gene data show CDR1 as SGHRS and CDR2 as YFSETQ. CDR3 nucleotide sequence: TGCGCCAGCAGCTTGGCCTGGAGAGAGACCCAGTACTTC. Its protein product is CASSLAWRETQYF.

The chain carries TRBV19 and TRBJ1-1; D gene uncertain. Germline CDR1 is LNHDA and CDR2 is SQIVND (reference sequence). The CDR3 sequence is 14 residues long. The ends were cut back, 7 bases at V and 1 base at J, with 13 bases in the middle. CDR3 residues: CASTPLGSNTEAFF. Here the CDR3 DNA reads TGTGCCAGTACCCCCCTCGGCTCGAACACTGAAGCTTTCTTT.

The gene calls are TRBV11-2 and TRBJ2-1, with 12 nucleotides matching TRBD2. The J segment lost 4 bases and the V segment lost 5 bases, leaving 0 bases of the junction unmatched. The CDR3 sequence is 14 residues long. Germline CDR1 and CDR2: SGHAT and FQNNGV. CDR3 in amino acids: CASSGLAGYNEQFF. CDR3 nucleotides: TGTGCCAGCAGCGGACTAGCGGGGTACAATGAGCAGTTCTTC.

The chain carries TRBV20-1 and TRBJ1-1, with D tentatively TRBD1 (5 bases). Germline CDR1 reads DFQATT; CDR2 reads SNEGSKA (reference sequence). The CDR3 runs 13 residues. Trimming shortened V by 5 bases and J by 4 bases, and 14 bases separated the two germline ends. The CDR3 spells CSAPFRGGTEAFF. The CDR3 bases are TGCAGTGCTCCCTTCCGGGGGGGCACTGAAGCTTTCTTT.

This clonotype was seen a single time. This chain joins TRBV6-1 and TRBJ1-2, with D possibly TRBD1 on 6 matching bases. Trimming left V 6 bases short and J 4 bases short, with 21 bases between. The length of the CDR3 is 16 residues. Looked up from germline, CDR1 is MNHNS and CDR2 is SASEGT. The chain's CDR3 is CASSRTSGASSYGYTF. The CDR3 DNA follows: TGTGCCAGCAGCCGTACGTCAGGGGCTTCAAGCTATGGCTACACCTTC.

The genes are TRBV5-1 and TRBJ2-5, with TRBD1 matching 9 bases. With 2 bases clipped from V and 5 bases from J, the junction kept 7 bases outside the gene matches. This CDR3 has 15 amino acids. CDR1 is SGHRS and CDR2 is YFSETQ in the germline V gene. The CDR3 spells CASSFTGGFEETQYF. The CDR3 DNA is TGCGCCAGCAGCTTTACAGGGGGCTTTGAGGAGACCCAGTACTTC.

The chain combines TRBV12-3 or TRBV12-4 with TRBJ1-5; TRBD1 aligns across 10 bases. This CDR3 comprises 15 residues. J lost 4 bases, V lost 1 base, and 1 base had no gene match. The CDR3 loop is CASSLGTGGNQPQHF. DNA of the CDR3: TGTGCCAGCAGTTTAGGGACAGGGGGAAATCAGCCCCAGCATTTT.

V is TRBV29-1 and J is TRBJ2-5; 10 nucleotides align to TRBD1. Germline V gene sequence: CDR1 SQVTM, CDR2 ANQGSEA. This CDR3 has 15 residues. After removal of 5 bases from V and 6 bases from J, the junction contained 12 bases not matched to a gene. This chain's CDR3 is CSVPNRDRGRKTQYF. The CDR3, as DNA: TGCAGCGTTCCCAACCGGGACAGGGGTCGCAAGACCCAGTACTTC.

The V gene is TRBV6-5, the J gene TRBJ2-7; a weak D match, TRBD2 (6 bases). Trimming took off 0 bases at V and 3 bases at J, with 15 bases between the two ends. CDR3 length: 16 amino acids. From germline, CDR1 is MNHEY and CDR2 SVGAGI. The CDR3 nucleotides read TGTGCCAGCAGTTACTCGGATCGGGGAGCGGGCTACGAGCAGTACTTC. Amino acid sequence: CASSYSDRGAGYEQYF.

The genes are TRBV7-2 and TRBJ1-2; D is unclear. Germline CDR1 SGHTA, CDR2 FQGNSA. CDR3 size: 15 residues. V lost 1 base, J lost 2 bases, and 11 bases lay in between. The DNA of the CDR3 is TGTGCCAGCAGCTTAGTTAGGGTACAAAACTATGGCTACACCTTC. Amino acids: CASSLVRVQNYGYTF.

V and J are TRBV7-9 and TRBJ2-2, with D possibly TRBD1 on 5 matching bases. Trimming took off 2 bases at V and 3 bases at J, with 16 bases between the two ends. CDR1 is SEHNR, CDR2 FQNEAQ, per germline (reference sequence). The CDR3 totals 17 residues. CDR3 nucleotide sequence: TGTGCCAGCAGCTTAAAAACCCCAGGGCCCTACACCGGGGAGCTGTTTTTT. It yields the protein CASSLKTPGPYTGELFF.

This rearrangement joins TRBV20-1 to TRBJ2-5; no reliable D call. Germline V lookup: CDR1 DFQATT, CDR2 SNEGSKA (reference sequence). CDR3 length: 15 amino acids. Trimming left V 0 bases short and J 2 bases short, with 13 bases between. The CDR3 here is CSARDPRRVQETQYF. The CDR3, as DNA: TGCAGTGCTAGAGATCCGCGGAGAGTTCAAGAGACCCAGTACTTC.